This TCR beta chain was identified during a study of blood T cell repertoires in COVID-19. In the study overall: Samples representing acute and convalescent COVID-19 were sourced from the United States, Italy and Spain. T cells, B-cell-depleted T cells, or PBMCs supplied cDNA or gDNA.

While infection was still active, Seattle patients were enrolled and then followed longitudinally. Per the authors' pipeline: Amplifying reference gene primers gave estimates of nucleated cell counts. Repertoires were generated with immunoSEQ multiplex PCR, while TCRdb's copy carries only in-frame clones and drops some. Clone size and V and J calls were adopted from that table, with D and trimming inferred from the DNA. The sample consists of 200,000 or so clones, more than 75% of them appearing once. This CDR3 region has 14 residues. The V gene's germline CDR1 is DFQATT and CDR2 SNEGSKA (reference sequence). With 3 bases removed from V and 0 bases from J, the gap between germline ends came to 12 bases.

The receptor's source is a person between 70 and 80 years old with COVID-19, enrolled during active disease. This chain connects TRBV20-1 to TRBJ2-7; unclear D gene. The sample was peripheral blood. The CDR3 nucleotides read TGCAGTGCTAGTGCCGGGTTAAGCTCCTACGAGCAGTACTTC. It is translated as CSASAGLSSYEQYF.